This paragraph reports one TCR beta chain. Sequencing was performed with immunoSEQ multiplex PCR; in TCRdb, only in-frame clones are kept and a portion is missing. The data contain about 55,000 clones, about 90% of them singletons. This sample is part of a study of T cell responses to AZD1222 COVID-19 vaccine. As for the study in general: Second-dose recipients at about 4 or about 12 weeks were treated as one pooled group.

This CDR3 contains 18 residues. V shed 6 bases, J shed 5 bases, and the junction held 18 bases outside the gene matches. Germline assignment: CDR1 SQVTM and CDR2 ANQGSEA. V gene TRBV29-1 combines with J gene TRBJ2-1; TRBD2 matches 11 bases. The receptor was derived from an adult in good health. The material sequenced was peripheral blood, taken on day 0 of AZD1222 vaccination. The CDR3 DNA is TGCAGCGTGCAGGGAGGGGCTAGCGGGAGGCCTGGAGACAATGAGCAGTTCTTC. Its protein is CSVQGGASGRPGDNEQFF.